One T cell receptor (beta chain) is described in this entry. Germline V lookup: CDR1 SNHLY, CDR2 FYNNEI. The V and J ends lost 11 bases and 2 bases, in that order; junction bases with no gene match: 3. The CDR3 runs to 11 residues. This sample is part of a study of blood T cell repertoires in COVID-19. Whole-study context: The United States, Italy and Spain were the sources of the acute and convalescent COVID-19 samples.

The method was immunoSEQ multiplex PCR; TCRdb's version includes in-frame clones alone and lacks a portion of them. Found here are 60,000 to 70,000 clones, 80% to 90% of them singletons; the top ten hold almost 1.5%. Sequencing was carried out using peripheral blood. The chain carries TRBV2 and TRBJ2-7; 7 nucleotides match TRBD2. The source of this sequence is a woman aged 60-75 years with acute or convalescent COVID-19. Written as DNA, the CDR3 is TGTGCCCGCGGGACTACCTACGAGCAGTACTTC. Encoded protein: CARGTTYEQYF. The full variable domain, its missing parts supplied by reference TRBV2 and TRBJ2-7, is EPEVTQTPSHQVTQMGQEVILRCVPISNHLYFYWYRQILGQKVEFLVSFYNNEISEKSEIFDDQFSVERPDGSNFTLKIRSTKLEDSAMYFCARGTTYEQYFGPGTRLTVT.